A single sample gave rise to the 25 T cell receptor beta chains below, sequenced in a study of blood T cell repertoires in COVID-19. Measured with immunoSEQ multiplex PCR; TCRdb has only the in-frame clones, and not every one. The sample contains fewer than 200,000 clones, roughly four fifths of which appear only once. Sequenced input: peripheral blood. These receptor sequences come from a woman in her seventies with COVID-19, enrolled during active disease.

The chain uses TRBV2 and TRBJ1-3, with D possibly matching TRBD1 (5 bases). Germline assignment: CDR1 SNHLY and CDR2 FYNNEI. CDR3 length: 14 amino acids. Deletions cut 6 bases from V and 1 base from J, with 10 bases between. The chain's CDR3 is CASRPGLSGNTIYF. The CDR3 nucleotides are TGTGCCAGCAGACCAGGGCTTTCTGGAAACACCATATATTTT.

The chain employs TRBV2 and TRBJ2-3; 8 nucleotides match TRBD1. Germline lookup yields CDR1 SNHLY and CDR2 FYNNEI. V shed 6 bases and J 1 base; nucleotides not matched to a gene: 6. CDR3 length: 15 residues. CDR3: CASRVNRGGTDTQYF. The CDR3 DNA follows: TGTGCCAGCAGGGTCAACAGGGGGGGCACAGATACGCAGTATTTT.

CDR3 sequence (DNA): TGTGCCAGCAGCATTACAGGGCCCTATGGCTACACCTTC. Encoded protein: CASSITGPYGYTF. The genes are TRBV11-2 and TRBJ1-2, with TRBD1 as a possible D gene (6 bases). Germline loops: CDR1 SGHAT, CDR2 FQNNGV. The CDR3 is made up of 13 amino acids. The ends were cut back, 5 bases at V and 4 bases at J, with 11 bases in the middle.

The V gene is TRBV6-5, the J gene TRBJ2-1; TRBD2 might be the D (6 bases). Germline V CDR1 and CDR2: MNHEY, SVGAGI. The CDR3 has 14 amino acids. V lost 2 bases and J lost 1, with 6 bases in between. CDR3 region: CASSYAGSYNEQFF. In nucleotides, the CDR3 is TGTGCCAGCAGTTACGCGGGATCCTACAATGAGCAGTTCTTC.

DNA for the CDR3: TGTGCCAGCAGCTTCCAGGGACAGGGAAATTCACCCCTCCACTTT. Amino acids: CASSFQGQGNSPLHF. The J gene is TRBJ1-6, the V gene TRBV5-5; 9 bases align to TRBD1. Germline CDR1 SGHKS, CDR2 YYEKEE (reference sequence). Unmatched junction bases numbered 4, after V lost 2 bases and J lost 7 bases. The CDR3 consists of 15 residues.

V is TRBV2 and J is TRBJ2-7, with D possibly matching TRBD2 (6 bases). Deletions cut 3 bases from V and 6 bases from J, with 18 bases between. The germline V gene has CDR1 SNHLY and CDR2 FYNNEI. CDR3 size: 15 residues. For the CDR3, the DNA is TGTGCCAGCAGTGACGATTTGGGGGGTTTGGGCGAGCAGTACTTC. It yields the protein CASSDDLGGLGEQYF.

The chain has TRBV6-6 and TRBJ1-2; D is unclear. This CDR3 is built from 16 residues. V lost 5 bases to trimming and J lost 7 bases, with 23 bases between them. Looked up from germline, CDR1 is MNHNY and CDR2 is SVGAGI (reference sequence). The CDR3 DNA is TGTGCCAGCAGTCCTCGGGCTAACAGTGTGGGGAGTGGCTACACCTTC. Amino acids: CASSPRANSVGSGYTF.

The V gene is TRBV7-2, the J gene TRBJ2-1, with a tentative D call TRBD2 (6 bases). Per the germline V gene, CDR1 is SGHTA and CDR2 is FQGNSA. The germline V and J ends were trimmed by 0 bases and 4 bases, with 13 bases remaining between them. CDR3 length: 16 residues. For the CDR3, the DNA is TGTGCCAGCAGCTTAGCCTTCTCGACTAGGTACAATGAGCAGTTCTTC. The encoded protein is CASSLAFSTRYNEQFF.

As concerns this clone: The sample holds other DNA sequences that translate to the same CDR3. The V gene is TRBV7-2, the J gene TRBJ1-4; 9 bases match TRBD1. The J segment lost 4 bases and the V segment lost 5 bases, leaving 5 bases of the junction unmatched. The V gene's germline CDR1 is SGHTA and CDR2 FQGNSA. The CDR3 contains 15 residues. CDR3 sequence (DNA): TGTGCCAGCAGCCCAGGACAGGGGAGTAATGAAAAACTGTTTTTT. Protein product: CASSPGQGSNEKLFF.

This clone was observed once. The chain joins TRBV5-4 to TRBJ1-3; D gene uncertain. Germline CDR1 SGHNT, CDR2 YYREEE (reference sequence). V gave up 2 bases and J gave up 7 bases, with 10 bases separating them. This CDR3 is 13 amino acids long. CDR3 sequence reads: CASSLVSGNTIYF. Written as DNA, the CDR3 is TGTGCCAGCAGCTTAGTCTCGGGGAACACCATATATTTT.

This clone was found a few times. CDR3 sequence reads: CASSLQETYEQYF. In DNA form, the CDR3 reads TGTGCCAGCAGCTTGCAGGAAACCTACGAGCAGTACTTC. The rearrangement joins TRBV5-6 to TRBJ2-7; D unresolved. The CDR3 sequence is 13 residues long. Trimming took off 1 base at V and 2 bases at J, with 7 bases between the two ends. From germline, CDR1 is SGHDT and CDR2 YYEEEE.

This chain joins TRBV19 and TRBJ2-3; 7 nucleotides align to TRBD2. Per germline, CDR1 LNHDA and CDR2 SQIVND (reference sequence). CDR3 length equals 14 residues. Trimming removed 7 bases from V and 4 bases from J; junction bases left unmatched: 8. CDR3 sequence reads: CASTTNRGADTQYF. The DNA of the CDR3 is TGTGCCAGTACCACCAACCGGGGGGCAGATACGCAGTATTTT.

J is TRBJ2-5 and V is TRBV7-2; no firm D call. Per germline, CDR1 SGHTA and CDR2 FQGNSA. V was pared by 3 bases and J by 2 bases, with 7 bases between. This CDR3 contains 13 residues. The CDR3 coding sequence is TGTGCCAGCAGCTTTTCACTTCAAGAGACCCAGTACTTC. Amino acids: CASSFSLQETQYF.

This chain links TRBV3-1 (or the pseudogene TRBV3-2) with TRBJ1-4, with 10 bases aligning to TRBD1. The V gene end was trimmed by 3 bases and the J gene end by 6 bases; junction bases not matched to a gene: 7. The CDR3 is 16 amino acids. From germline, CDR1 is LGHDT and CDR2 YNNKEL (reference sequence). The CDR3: CASSQRDRGRYEKLFF. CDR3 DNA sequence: TGTGCCAGCAGCCAGCGCGACAGGGGGCGGTATGAAAAACTGTTTTTT.

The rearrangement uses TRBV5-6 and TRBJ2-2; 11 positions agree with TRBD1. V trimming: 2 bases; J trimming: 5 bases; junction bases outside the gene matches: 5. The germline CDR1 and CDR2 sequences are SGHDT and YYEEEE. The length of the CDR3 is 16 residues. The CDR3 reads CASSFRTGGSTGELFF. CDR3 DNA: TGTGCCAGCAGCTTCCGGACAGGGGGCTCGACCGGGGAGCTGTTTTTT.

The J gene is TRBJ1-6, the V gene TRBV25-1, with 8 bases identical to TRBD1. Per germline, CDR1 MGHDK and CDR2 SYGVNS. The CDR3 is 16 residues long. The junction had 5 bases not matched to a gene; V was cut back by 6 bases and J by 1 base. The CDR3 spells CASSAGGRSYNSPLHF. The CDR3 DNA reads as TGTGCCAGCAGCGCAGGGGGCAGGTCCTATAATTCACCCCTCCACTTT.

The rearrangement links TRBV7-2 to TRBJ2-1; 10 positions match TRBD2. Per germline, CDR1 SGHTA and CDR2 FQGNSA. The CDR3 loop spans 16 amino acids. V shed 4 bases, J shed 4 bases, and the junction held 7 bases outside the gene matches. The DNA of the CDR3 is TGTGCCAGCAGCTCGAGGACTAGCGGAAAATACAATGAGCAGTTCTTC. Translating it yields CASSSRTSGKYNEQFF.

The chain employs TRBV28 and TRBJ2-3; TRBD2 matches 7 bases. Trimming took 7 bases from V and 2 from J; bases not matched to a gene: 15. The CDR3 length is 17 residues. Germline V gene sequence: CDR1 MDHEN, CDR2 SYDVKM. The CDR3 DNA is TGTGCCAGCAACGGCCTCTGGGGGAGGGAGAACACAGATACGCAGTATTTT. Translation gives CASNGLWGRENTDTQYF. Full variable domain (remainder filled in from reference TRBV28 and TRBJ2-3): DVKVTQSSRYLVKRTGEKVFLECVQDMDHENMFWYRQDPGLGLRLIYFSYDVKMKEKGDIPEGYSVSREKKERFSLILESASTNQTSMYLCASNGLWGRENTDTQYFGPGTRLTVL.

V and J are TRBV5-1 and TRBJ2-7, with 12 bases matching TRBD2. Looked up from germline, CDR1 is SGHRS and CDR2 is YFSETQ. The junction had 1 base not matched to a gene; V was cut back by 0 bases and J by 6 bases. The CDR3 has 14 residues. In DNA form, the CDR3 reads TGCGCCAGCAGCTTGGGACTAGCGGGAGTCGAGCAGTACTTC. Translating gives CASSLGLAGVEQYF.

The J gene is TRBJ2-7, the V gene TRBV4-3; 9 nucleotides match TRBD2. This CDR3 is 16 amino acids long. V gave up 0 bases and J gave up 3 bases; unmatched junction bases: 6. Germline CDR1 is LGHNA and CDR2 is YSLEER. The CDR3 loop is CASSQDVSSGIYEQYF. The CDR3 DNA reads TGCGCCAGCAGCCAAGATGTATCTAGCGGGATCTACGAGCAGTACTTC.

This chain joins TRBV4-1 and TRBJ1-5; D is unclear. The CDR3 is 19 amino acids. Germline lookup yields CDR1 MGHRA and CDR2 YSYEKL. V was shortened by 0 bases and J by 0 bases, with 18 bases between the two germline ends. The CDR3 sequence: CASSQDIPEGLDSNQPQHF. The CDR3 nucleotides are TGCGCCAGCAGCCAAGATATCCCGGAGGGTCTTGATAGCAATCAGCCCCAGCATTTT.

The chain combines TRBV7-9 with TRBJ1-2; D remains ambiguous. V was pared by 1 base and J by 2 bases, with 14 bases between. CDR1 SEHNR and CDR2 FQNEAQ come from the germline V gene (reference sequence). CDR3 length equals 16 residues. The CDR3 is CASSLVPPAGNYGYTF. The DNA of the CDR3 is TGTGCCAGCAGCTTAGTACCCCCGGCAGGAAACTATGGCTACACCTTC.

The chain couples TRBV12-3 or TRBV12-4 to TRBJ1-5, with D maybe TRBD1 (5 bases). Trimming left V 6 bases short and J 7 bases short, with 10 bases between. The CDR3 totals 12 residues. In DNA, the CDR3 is TGTGCCAGCAGCCAGGGTGGGCAGCCCCAGCATTTT. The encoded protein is CASSQGGQPQHF.

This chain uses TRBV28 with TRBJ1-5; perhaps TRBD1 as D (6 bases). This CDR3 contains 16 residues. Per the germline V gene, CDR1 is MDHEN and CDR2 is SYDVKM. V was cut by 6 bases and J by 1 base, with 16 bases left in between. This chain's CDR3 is CASRGVGQTSNQPQHF. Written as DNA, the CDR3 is TGTGCCAGCAGGGGAGTTGGACAGACAAGCAATCAGCCCCAGCATTTT.

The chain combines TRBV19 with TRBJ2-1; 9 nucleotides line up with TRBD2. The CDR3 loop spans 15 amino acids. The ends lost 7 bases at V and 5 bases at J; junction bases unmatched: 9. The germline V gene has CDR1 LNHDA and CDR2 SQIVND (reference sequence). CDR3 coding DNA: TGTGCCAGTACCACGACTAGCGGATTTGACAATGAGCAGTTCTTC. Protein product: CASTTTSGFDNEQFF. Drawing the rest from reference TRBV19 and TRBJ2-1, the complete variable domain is DGGITQSPKYLFRKEGQNVTLSCEQNLNHDAMYWYRQDPGQGLRLIYYSQIVNDFQKGDIAEGYSVSREKKESFPLTVTSAQKNPTAFYLCASTTTSGFDNEQFFGPGTRLTVL.